This TCR beta chain comes out of a study of shared clonotypes between healthy human individuals (dated by TCRdb to the early 2020s). About the investigation overall: The cohort included a few men and a couple of women between 18 and 49 years of age. For each donor, CD4 naive and CD4 memory were each run on three plates, CD8 naive on two plates, and CD8 memory on one plate. To estimate repertoire size and how much clonotypes are shared between individuals, the study performed deep sequencing of blood TCR repertoires from a handful of healthy adults. Different laboratories and diverse techniques were used to prepare libraries and sequence TCR repertoires, to increase sequencing depth and limit assay-specific biases. Between about 0.9 and 9 billion PBMCs per donor were obtained by leukapheresis.

What the study reported, not specific to this receptor: When a handful of donors were compared, the shared fraction of clonotypes was 5% to 6.5% for naive CD4, roughly 3.3% for naive CD8, 2% to 2.5% for memory CD4, and approximately 0.4% for memory CD8. Incomplete sequencing was indicated by rarefaction of sorted-subset datasets, despite the large sequencing depth. The genetic and exposure-history diversity represented was limited by the small number of donors. Based on pairwise subsampling, the degree of clonotype sharing among donors was expected to be affected by sequencing depth. Sampling was restricted to blood, and TCR repertoires in tissues likely differ from the TCR repertoires found in blood. Larger estimated clonotype richness was generally found for naive subsets than for memory subsets. Clonotypes shared by all four sorted-subset donors showed higher generation probabilities than non-shared clonotypes.

TCR CDR3 regions were amplified from genomic DNA by multiplex PCR using the deep immunoSEQ assay. Genomic DNA extracted from each cell subset was distributed evenly over all wells of several immunoSEQ 96-well plates, and each plate served as one replicate. For sorted subsets, roughly 0.2 ug genomic DNA, equal to tens of thousands of T cell genomes, was loaded into each replicate PCR. Purified libraries were quantified with a Qubit 3.0 fluorometer, sized on a Bioanalyzer 2100, and re-quantified with the KAPA Library Quantification kit. Every immunoSEQ 96-well plate was sequenced on a dedicated single-read 150-cycle Illumina NextSeq 550 flow cell. Turning to the authors' computational methods: Because only junctional sequences without quality scores were contained in the immunoSEQ output, filtering matching that applied to full-length reads could not be performed. To assign V/J genes and CDR3, sequences were annotated using PyIR, a Python wrapper for IgBLAST v1.9, with IMGT germline references. Reads with weak V/J assignments (E-value above 1e-6), missing CDR3, stop codons, out-of-frame junctions, or ambiguous translated residues were removed. V3J clonotypes were defined by identical inferred V gene, J gene, and CDR3 amino acid sequence. Percentage overlap between repertoires was calculated by dividing the number of shared unique clonotypes by the size of the smaller repertoire. Richness of each repertoire was evaluated using RTK rarefaction, the Chao1 estimator, and Recon v2.1 estimates of unobserved clonotypes. Generation probabilities for all TCRbeta clonotypes obtained by the gDNA method from a handful of donors were computed using OLGA. TCRdb took this table from immuneACCESS and kept in-frame rearrangements with V and J called. Such tables lack part of the clones; where checked against another copy, unresolved V genes explain under half of the gap, and the rest is unexplained. V and J calls and clone size follow that table, whereas D and trimming were derived from the DNA. In all, the sample holds about 1 million clones, and approximately 80% of those were seen once. The ten biggest clones cover 0.52% of the sample.

The trim is 6 bases for V and 6 bases for J, with a gap of 9 bases between the germline ends. From the cysteine through the phenylalanine, the CDR3 covers 12 amino acids. This entry keeps only the CDR3 DNA: 36 bases, framed from base 1. The CDR1 and CDR2 encoded by the germline V gene are MGHDK and SYGVNS. On this clone itself: The antigen it binds to is not known. Per-base quality was not reported, and no clone a single base away is much larger than it.

The donors were healthy, HIV-negative adults who had no recently reported acute infections or vaccinations. Only Caucasian adults living in Nashville, Tennessee, USA were represented among the donors. Magnetic negative selection was used to enrich CD4+ T cells, after which naive cells were positively selected on CD45RA and the negative fraction became the memory subset. After blood collection by leukapheresis, PBMCs were isolated using Ficoll-Histopaque density gradient centrifugation and then cryopreserved in the vapor phase of liquid nitrogen. Purity and quantity of every magnetically sorted T cell population were checked by analytical flow cytometry. Each sorted fraction had its genomic DNA isolated and then quantified by UV absorbance on a Nanodrop 2000c.

The sequence joins TRBV25-1 to TRBJ1-5; TRBD1 is possibly the D segment (5 matching bases). The sequence derives from a man aged 18 to 29 in good health. Some clones in this sample may be carry-over from other donors' samples. Sample: memory CD4+ T cells from PBMCs. This specimen's cell subset or site label, per the study, means: CD45RA-negative fraction. The CDR3: CASSATGQPQHF. Read as DNA, the sequence is TGTGCCAGCAGCGCCACAGGTCAGCCCCAGCATTTT.